The 27 T cell receptor beta chains below all came from one sample that was sequenced in a study of chemoradiotherapy in HPV16-positive cancers. The data were produced by immunoSEQ multiplex PCR, yet TCRdb's version contains in-frame clones alone and is incomplete. This repertoire shows 2,500 to 3,500 clones, 77% found once; its top ten account for approximately 6%. Sequencing used tumor tissue, obtained from a patient who underwent chemoradiotherapy. Every receptor here comes from a human donor with HPV-associated anogenital cancer.

The gene calls are TRBV2 and TRBJ2-3; maybe TRBD2 (5 bases). V lost 8 bases and J lost 4, with 7 bases in between. CDR1 is SNHLY, CDR2 FYNNEI, per germline. The CDR3 length is 11 residues. The CDR3 sequence: CASGSADTQYF. For the CDR3, the DNA is TGTGCCAGCGGGAGTGCAGATACGCAGTATTTT.

The table lists this clone with a count of one. The V gene is TRBV6-5, the J gene TRBJ2-5, with D hard to call. V lost 5 bases, J lost 2 bases, and 12 bases lay in between. The length of the CDR3 is 14 residues. Per the germline V gene, CDR1 is MNHEY and CDR2 is SVGAGI. CDR3 nucleotide sequence: TGTGCCAGCAGTCCCCGTAAAGCTCAAGAGACCCAGTACTTC. As protein: CASSPRKAQETQYF.

The chain joins TRBV5-4 to TRBJ2-7; 9 bases line up with TRBD1. Germline CDR1 and CDR2: SGHNT and YYREEE (reference sequence). The CDR3 has 14 amino acids. V shed 5 bases and J 7 bases; nucleotides not matched to a gene: 10. For the CDR3, the DNA is TGTGCCAGCAGACCACAACAGGGGGCAGGGGAGCAGTACTTC. It yields the protein CASRPQQGAGEQYF.

This clone has a single count. J is TRBJ2-5 and V is TRBV29-1, with D possibly being TRBD1 or TRBD2 (5 bases each). This CDR3 spans 14 amino acids. Germline V gene data show CDR1 as SQVTM and CDR2 as ANQGSEA. The V and J ends lost 5 bases and 5 bases respectively, with 18 bases between them. The CDR3 DNA reads as TGCAGCGTTTCGGACCCGGGGACCCACGAGACCCAGTACTTC. Protein: CSVSDPGTHETQYF.

This chain links TRBV5-1 with TRBJ1-4, with D possibly being TRBD1 (6 bases). This CDR3 comprises 16 residues. V was cut by 3 bases and J by 5 bases, with 17 bases left in between. The germline gives CDR1 SGHRS, CDR2 YFSETQ. The CDR3 nucleotides are TGCGCCAGCAGCTCCACCGCGACAGGAAGAAATGAAAAACTGTTTTTT. Its translation is CASSSTATGRNEKLFF.

The V call is TRBV6-5, the J call TRBJ1-5; the D gene is possibly TRBD1 (5 bases). Germline V gene data show CDR1 as MNHEY and CDR2 as SVGAGI. Between the trimmed V and J ends, which lost 10 bases and 0 bases, there was a span of 13 bases. The length of the CDR3 is 14 residues. CDR3 protein: CATQGRYSNQPQHF. The CDR3 coding sequence is TGTGCCACCCAGGGAAGATATAGCAATCAGCCCCAGCATTTT.

The chain links TRBV7-2 to TRBJ2-7; 7 bases are a match to TRBD2. V was clipped by 0 bases and J by 6 bases; unmatched bases: 8. The CDR3 consists of 15 residues. Germline values: CDR1 SGHTA, CDR2 FQGNSA. The CDR3 bases are TGTGCCAGCAGCTTAGCACCCGGGAGGTTGGGCGAGCAGTACTTC. Translation gives CASSLAPGRLGEQYF.

The rearrangement uses TRBV7-3 and TRBJ2-1; possible D gene TRBD1, 6 bases. There are 16 residues in the CDR3. Trimming shortened V by 2 bases and J by 5 bases, and 16 bases separated the two germline ends. Germline CDR1 and CDR2: SGHTA and FQGTGA. The CDR3 DNA reads as TGTGCCAGCAGCTTAGGGGCTAATGCAGGGGACAATGAGCAGTTCTTC. It codes for CASSLGANAGDNEQFF.

The chain combines TRBV4-1 with TRBJ2-2, with 7 bases lining up with TRBD1. Germline loops: CDR1 MGHRA, CDR2 YSYEKL. The J segment lost 6 bases and the V segment lost 5 bases, leaving 9 bases of the junction unmatched. This CDR3 has 15 residues. The CDR3 DNA sequence: TGCGCCAGCAGCGCAGGACAGGACCTCGCCGGGGAGCTGTTTTTT. It codes for CASSAGQDLAGELFF.

This rearrangement joins TRBV5-1 to TRBJ1-5; weak D call: TRBD1 (5 bases). This CDR3 has 13 amino acids. Germline CDR1 reads SGHRS; CDR2 reads YFSETQ. Trimming removed 0 bases at V and 4 bases at J, with 5 bases between. CDR3 region: CASSLAGNQPQHF. The DNA of the CDR3 is TGCGCCAGCAGCTTGGCAGGGAATCAGCCCCAGCATTTT. The variable domain in full, completed from reference TRBV5-1 and TRBJ1-5, reads KAGVTQTPRYLIKTRGQQVTLSCSPISGHRSVSWYQQTPGQGLQFLFEYFSETQRNKGNFPGRFSGRQFSNSRSEMNVSTLELGDSALYLCASSLAGNQPQHFGDGTRLSIL.

The chain links TRBV11-2 to TRBJ2-3; D might be TRBD2 (6 bases). CDR1 and CDR2 from the germline V gene are SGHAT and FQNNGV. The CDR3 sequence is 15 residues long. Trimming cost V 2 bases and J 0 bases, with 9 bases left between them. The CDR3 here is CASSLNAGSTDTQYF. DNA of the CDR3: TGTGCCAGCAGCTTAAATGCGGGGAGCACAGATACGCAGTATTTT.

This clone was recorded once. The rearrangement joins TRBV2 to TRBJ1-1, with 7 bases matching TRBD1. The CDR3 is made up of 14 amino acids. CDR1 and CDR2 (germline): SNHLY, FYNNEI. Trimming at V came to 4 bases and at J to 1 base, leaving 3 bases not matched to a gene. CDR3 protein: CASSVRGTNTEAFF. The CDR3 DNA sequence: TGTGCCAGCAGTGTCAGGGGGACGAACACTGAAGCTTTCTTT.

The chain links TRBV27 to TRBJ2-3; tentative D call: TRBD1 (6 bases). Germline CDR1 and CDR2: MNHEY and SMNVEV (reference sequence). V was cut by 2 bases and J by 3 bases, with 21 bases left in between. This CDR3 region has 18 residues. The CDR3 reads CASSLRPRGGRLTDTQYF. In DNA form, the CDR3 reads TGTGCCAGCAGTTTAAGACCTCGAGGGGGTAGATTGACAGATACGCAGTATTTT.

The rearrangement links TRBV5-6 to TRBJ2-7; D unresolved. The CDR3 consists of 14 residues. Trimming stripped 3 bases from V and 2 bases from J, with 12 bases between. Germline V gives CDR1 SGHDT, CDR2 YYEEEE. CDR3 region: CASSSATGPYEQYF. CDR3 nucleotide sequence: TGTGCCAGCAGCTCTGCTACGGGTCCCTACGAGCAGTACTTC.

The chain joins TRBV28 to TRBJ2-3, with 14 bases identical to TRBD2. V lost 4 bases and J lost 5; bases outside the gene matches: 5. The CDR3 covers 16 residues. CDR1 is MDHEN, CDR2 SYDVKM, per germline. This CDR3 reads CASSSPTSGGEDTQYF. The DNA of the CDR3 is TGTGCCAGCAGTTCTCCGACTAGCGGGGGGGAAGATACGCAGTATTTT.

The chain recombines TRBV5-1 with TRBJ2-3; no clear D. Germline V lookup: CDR1 SGHRS, CDR2 YFSETQ. The CDR3 is 15 residues long. V lost 0 bases and J lost 2, with 10 bases in between. The CDR3 nucleotides are TGCGCCAGCAGCTTGGGGCAGGCAAACACAGATACGCAGTATTTT. It specifies CASSLGQANTDTQYF.

In this sample, this clone turned up a few times. V gene TRBV12-5 combines with J gene TRBJ2-5; unclear D gene. Per the germline V gene, CDR1 is LGHNT and CDR2 is FRNRAP. The CDR3 covers 15 residues. The V end was cut by 6 bases, the J end by 5 bases, with 19 bases between. The CDR3 region is CASGQLRRSGETQYF. The CDR3 DNA reads TGTGCTAGTGGCCAGCTACGAAGGTCCGGGGAGACCCAGTACTTC.

The chain couples TRBV27 to TRBJ2-3, with D perhaps matching TRBD2 (7 bases). The CDR3 runs to 14 residues. V was shortened by 10 bases and J by 3 bases, with 17 bases between the two germline ends. Germline values: CDR1 MNHEY, CDR2 SMNVEV (reference sequence). The CDR3 is CATLRGGGTDTQYF. The CDR3 region has the DNA TGTGCCACCCTAAGGGGGGGCGGTACAGATACGCAGTATTTT.

The sample holds one count of this clone. The V call is TRBV19, the J call TRBJ1-2, with TRBD1 identical over 9 bases. The V and J ends lost 5 bases and 3 bases, in that order; junction bases with no gene match: 4. From germline, CDR1 is LNHDA and CDR2 SQIVND (reference sequence). This CDR3 contains 14 residues. The CDR3 DNA reads as TGTGCCAGTAGTTCGACAGGGGGGGACTATGGCTACACCTTC. Translation: CASSSTGGDYGYTF.

The rearrangement joins TRBV7-3 to TRBJ2-2, with D tentatively TRBD1 (6 bases). This CDR3 region has 14 residues. Trimming stripped 6 bases from V and 1 base from J, with 9 bases between. The germline gives CDR1 SGHTA, CDR2 FQGTGA. CDR3 in DNA: TGTGCCAGCAGTCTACAGGGGAACACCGGGGAGCTGTTTTTT. Its translation: CASSLQGNTGELFF. Looking up the rest from reference TRBV7-3 and TRBJ2-2 gives the full variable domain: GAGVSQTPSNKVTEKGKYVELRCDPISGHTALYWYRQSLGQGPEFLIYFQGTGAADDSGLPNDRFFAVRPEGSVSTLKIQRTERGDSAVYLCASSLQGNTGELFFGEGSRLTVL.

The chain uses TRBV6-5 and TRBJ1-1; no clear D. CDR1 is MNHEY, CDR2 SVGAGI, per germline. The CDR3 contains 14 residues. The V and J ends lost 3 bases and 1 base respectively, with 9 bases between them. CDR3 sequence reads: CASSYRRRNTEAFF. DNA for the CDR3: TGTGCCAGCAGTTATAGGAGACGGAACACTGAAGCTTTCTTT.

This rearrangement joins TRBV29-1 to TRBJ2-5; weak D call: TRBD2 (7 bases). V was shortened by 4 bases and J by 4 bases, with 16 bases between the two germline ends. Germline loops: CDR1 SQVTM, CDR2 ANQGSEA. The CDR3 has 14 amino acids. DNA of the CDR3: TGCAGCGTTGTAGATCAGGGAGGGGGAGAGACCCAGTACTTC. Translating it yields CSVVDQGGGETQYF.

This clone was detected a few times. J is TRBJ1-1 and V is TRBV5-1, with D possibly being TRBD1 (6 bases). CDR3 length equals 13 residues. Trimming stripped 4 bases from V and 11 bases from J, with 18 bases between. Germline V lookup: CDR1 SGHRS, CDR2 YFSETQ. In DNA form, the CDR3 reads TGCGCCAGCAGCGATACAGGATGGGGGCTGGCTTTCTTT. Residues: CASSDTGWGLAFF.

This rearrangement joins TRBV5-1 to TRBJ2-5; tentative D call: TRBD2 (5 bases). In germline, CDR1 is SGHRS, CDR2 YFSETQ. The CDR3 sequence is 13 residues long. Trimming took 5 bases from V and 5 from J, leaving 13 bases between them. The CDR3 DNA sequence: TGCGCCAGCAGTCGGGGATCCGAGGAGACCCAGTACTTC. The encoded protein is CASSRGSEETQYF. Complete variable domain (other parts from reference TRBV5-1 and TRBJ2-5): KAGVTQTPRYLIKTRGQQVTLSCSPISGHRSVSWYQQTPGQGLQFLFEYFSETQRNKGNFPGRFSGRQFSNSRSEMNVSTLELGDSALYLCASSRGSEETQYFGPGTRLLVL.

The chain has TRBV7-9 and TRBJ2-7; D gene ambiguous. Per germline, CDR1 SEHNR and CDR2 FQNEAQ (reference sequence). CDR3 size: 13 residues. Between the trimmed V and J ends, which lost 0 bases and 6 bases, there was a span of 9 bases. In nucleotides, the CDR3 is TGTGCCAGCAGCTTAGCCTTCAAGGGCGAGCAGTACTTC. It specifies CASSLAFKGEQYF. The complete variable domain, with remaining parts taken from reference TRBV7-9 and TRBJ2-7, reads DTGVSQNPRHKITKRGQNVTFRCDPISEHNRLYWYRQTLGQGPEFLTYFQNEAQLEKSRLLSDRFSAERPKGSFSTLEIQRTEQGDSAMYLCASSLAFKGEQYFGPGTRLTVT.

This chain uses TRBV20-1 with TRBJ2-7; D is unresolved. The germline V gene encodes CDR1 DFQATT and CDR2 SNEGSKA (reference sequence). V was pared by 6 bases and J by 4 bases, with 10 bases between. The CDR3 is 11 residues long. The chain's CDR3 is CSALQEYEQYF. DNA for the CDR3: TGCAGTGCCCTACAAGAGTACGAGCAGTACTTC.

The chain recombines TRBV6-1 with TRBJ2-4; 11 bases fit TRBD1. The CDR3 runs to 15 residues. Germline assignment: CDR1 MNHNS and CDR2 SASEGT. The junction had 2 bases not matched to a gene; V was cut back by 1 base and J by 6 bases. The CDR3 DNA sequence: TGTGCCAGCAGTGAAGGGGGACAGGGGGTAAACATTCAGTACTTC. It yields the protein CASSEGGQGVNIQYF.